This T cell receptor beta chain was retrieved from a study of vaccination effects on CD4 cells after COVID-19. Study details: A few convalescent patients were sampled early and late after vaccination.

As to this clone: The target antigen is unknown.

Broader study findings: In the late period after vaccination, infection- and vaccine-induced clones contracted markedly.

Libraries were prepared by immunoSEQ multiplex PCR; TCRdb keeps only in-frame clonotypes and omits some of them. The sample holds about 13,000 clones; roughly 66% are singletons and the top ten take 33%. V was clipped by 2 bases and J by 3 bases, with 17 bases between them. The germline V gene encodes CDR1 GTSNPN and CDR2 SVGIG (reference sequence). The CDR3 sequence is 17 residues long. Antigen-specific CD4+ T cells were first expanded with viral peptide pools by the ViraFEST assay and only then sequenced. Cultured cells yielded isolated CD4+ T cells after around 10 days. A positive SARS-CoV-2 PCR test fell between March and December 2020. Each participant was administered two doses of either the BNT162b2 or the mRNA-1273 vaccine. A few million PBMC per well were cultured with around 9.1 IU/ml IL-2 and roughly 10 ug/ml peptides.

The specimen comprised CD4+ T cells from PBMCs cultured with HCoV-NL63 spike peptides, sampled after COVID-19 vaccination. This clonotype originated in a human donor who had a prior SARS-CoV-2 infection. This chain connects TRBV30 to TRBJ1-6; tentatively, D is TRBD1 (5 bases). The CDR3 here is CAWSLGLSGGYNSPLHF. The CDR3 region has the DNA TGTGCCTGGAGTCTCGGACTCTCTGGGGGCTATAATTCACCCCTCCACTTT.